The source of this TCR beta chain is a study of CD8+CD57+ T cells in acquired aplastic anemia. Turning to the study itself: Sorted CD4+ and CD8+ cells yielded approximately 3.4 ug of DNA on average. Healthy donor sequencing depth: around 9.9 million CD4+, 11 million to 13 million CD8+ reads.

Genomic DNA was employed as the template in profiling TCR beta VDJ and CDR3. TCRdb ran MiXCR on the reads and lists one entry per CDR3 protein. The sample has some 180,000 distinct CDR3 sequences; approximately 46% are singletons. Study-wide results and caveats: Shared by patients and controls, around 27 CD8+ CDR3s were abundant in patients. Patients were compared with controls for CD8+ Simpson's diversity, and no significant difference emerged.

About this clonotype itself: Its antigen is unknown. A much larger clone lies a single base off, so this may be a read error.

Germline assignment: CDR1 SGHAT and CDR2 FQNNGV. Trimming took 4 bases from V and 9 from J, leaving 19 bases between them. The CDR3 is 15 amino acids. The chain employs TRBV11-2 and TRBJ2-1, with a possible D match to TRBD1 (6 bases). The sequencing sample was made of sorted CD4+, CD8+, or CD8+CD57+ T cells (not recorded which) from PBMCs. The receptor's source is a human donor in good health. CDR3 amino acids: CASSSVPEQGTEQFF. DNA of the CDR3: TGTGCCAGCAGCTCAGTCCCAGAACAGGGAACTGAGCAGTTCTTC.